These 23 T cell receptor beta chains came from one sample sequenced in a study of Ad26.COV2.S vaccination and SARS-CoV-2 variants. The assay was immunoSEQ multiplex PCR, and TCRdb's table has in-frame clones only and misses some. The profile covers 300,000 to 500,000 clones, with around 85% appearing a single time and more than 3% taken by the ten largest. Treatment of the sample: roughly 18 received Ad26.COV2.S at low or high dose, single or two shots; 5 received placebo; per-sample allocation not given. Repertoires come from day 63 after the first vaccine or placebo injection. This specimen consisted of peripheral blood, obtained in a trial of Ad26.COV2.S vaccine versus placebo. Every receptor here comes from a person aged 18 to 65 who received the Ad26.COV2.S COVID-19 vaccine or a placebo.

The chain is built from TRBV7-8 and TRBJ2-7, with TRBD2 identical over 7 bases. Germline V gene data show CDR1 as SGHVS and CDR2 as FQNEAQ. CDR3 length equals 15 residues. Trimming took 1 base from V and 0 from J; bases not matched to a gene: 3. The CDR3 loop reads CASSLVSGTSYEQYF. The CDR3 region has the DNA TGTGCCAGCAGCTTAGTAAGCGGGACCTCCTACGAGCAGTACTTC.

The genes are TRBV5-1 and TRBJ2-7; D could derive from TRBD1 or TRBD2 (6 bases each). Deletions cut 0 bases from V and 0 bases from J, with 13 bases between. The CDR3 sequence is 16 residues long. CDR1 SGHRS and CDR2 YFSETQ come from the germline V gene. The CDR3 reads CASSLAPGASSYEQYF. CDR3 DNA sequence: TGCGCCAGCAGCTTGGCCCCGGGGGCGAGCTCCTACGAGCAGTACTTC.

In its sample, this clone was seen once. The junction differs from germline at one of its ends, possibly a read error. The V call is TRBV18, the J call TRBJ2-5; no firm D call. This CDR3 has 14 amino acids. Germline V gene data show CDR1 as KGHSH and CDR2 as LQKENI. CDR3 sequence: CASSPNSLQESQYF. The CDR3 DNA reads TGTGCCAGCTCACCAAACTCCCTCCAAGAGAGCCAGTACTTC.

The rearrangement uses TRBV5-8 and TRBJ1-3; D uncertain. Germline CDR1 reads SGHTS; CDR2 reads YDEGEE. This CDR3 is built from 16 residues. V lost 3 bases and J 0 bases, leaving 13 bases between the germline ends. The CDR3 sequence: CASSSLDIVSGNTIYF. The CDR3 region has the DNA TGTGCCAGCAGCTCGTTAGACATTGTCTCTGGAAACACCATATATTTT.

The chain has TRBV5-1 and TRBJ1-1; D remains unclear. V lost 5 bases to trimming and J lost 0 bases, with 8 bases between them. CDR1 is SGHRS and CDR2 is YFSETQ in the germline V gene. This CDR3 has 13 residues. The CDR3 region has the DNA TGCGCCAGCAGTTCACTCCTGAACACTGAAGCTTTCTTT. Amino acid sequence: CASSSLLNTEAFF.

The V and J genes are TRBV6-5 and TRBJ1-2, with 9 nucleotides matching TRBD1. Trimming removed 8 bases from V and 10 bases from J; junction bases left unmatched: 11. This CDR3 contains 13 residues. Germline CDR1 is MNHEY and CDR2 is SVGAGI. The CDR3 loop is CASATDRGKAYTF. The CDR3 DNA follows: TGTGCCAGCGCAACCGACAGGGGGAAAGCCTACACCTTC.

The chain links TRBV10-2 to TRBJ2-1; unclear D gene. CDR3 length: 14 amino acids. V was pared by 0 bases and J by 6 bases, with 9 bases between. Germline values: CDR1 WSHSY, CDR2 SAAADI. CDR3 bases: TGCGCCAGCAGTGAGTCGTTGGACGTCAATGAGCAGTTCTTC. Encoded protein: CASSESLDVNEQFF.

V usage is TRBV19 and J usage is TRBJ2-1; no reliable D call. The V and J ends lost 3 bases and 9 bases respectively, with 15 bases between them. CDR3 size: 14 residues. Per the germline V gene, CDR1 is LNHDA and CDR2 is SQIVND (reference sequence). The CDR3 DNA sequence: TGTGCCAGTAGTATGTCAGACCGGGCCGGTGAGCAGTTCTTC. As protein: CASSMSDRAGEQFF.

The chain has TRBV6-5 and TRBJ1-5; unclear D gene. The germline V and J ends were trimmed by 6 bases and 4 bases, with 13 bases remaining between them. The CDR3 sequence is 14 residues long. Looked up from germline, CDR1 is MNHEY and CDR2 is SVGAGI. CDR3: CASRERRGNQPQHF. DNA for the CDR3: TGTGCCAGCAGGGAGAGGCGCGGAAATCAGCCCCAGCATTTT.

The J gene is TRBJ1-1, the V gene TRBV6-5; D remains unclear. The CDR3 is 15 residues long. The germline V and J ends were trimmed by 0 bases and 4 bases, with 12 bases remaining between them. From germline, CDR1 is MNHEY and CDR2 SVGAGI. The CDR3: CASSYSVFGVTEAFF. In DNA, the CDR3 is TGTGCCAGCAGTTACTCCGTCTTTGGTGTCACTGAAGCTTTCTTT.

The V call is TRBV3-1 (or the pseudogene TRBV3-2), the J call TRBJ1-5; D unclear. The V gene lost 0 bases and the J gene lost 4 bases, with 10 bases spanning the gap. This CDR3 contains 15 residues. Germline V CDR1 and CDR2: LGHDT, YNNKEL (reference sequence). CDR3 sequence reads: CASSQDLGDNQPQHF. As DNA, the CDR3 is TGTGCCAGCAGCCAAGATTTGGGTGATAATCAGCCCCAGCATTTT.

The CDR3 protein is CATSRDVRLAGAQETQYF. CDR3 nucleotide sequence: TGTGCCACCAGCAGAGATGTCCGACTAGCGGGGGCCCAAGAGACCCAGTACTTC. The chain recombines TRBV15 with TRBJ2-5; TRBD2 agrees at 12 bases. CDR1 is LNHNV, CDR2 YYDKDF, per germline (reference sequence). After removal of 0 bases from V and 1 base from J, the junction contained 6 bases not matched to a gene. The CDR3 loop spans 18 amino acids.

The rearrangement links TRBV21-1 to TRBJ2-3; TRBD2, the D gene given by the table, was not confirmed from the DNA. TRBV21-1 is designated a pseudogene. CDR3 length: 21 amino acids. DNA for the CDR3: TGTGCCACCCGGACAGGGGTGGGTTCGGGACTAGCGGGGGAAATCACAGATACGCAGTATTTT. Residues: CATRTGVGSGLAGEITDTQYF.

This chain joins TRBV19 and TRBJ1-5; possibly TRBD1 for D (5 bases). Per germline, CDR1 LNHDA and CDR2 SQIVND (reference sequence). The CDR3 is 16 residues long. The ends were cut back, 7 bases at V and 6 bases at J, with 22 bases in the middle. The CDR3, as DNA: TGTGCCAGTACCCAAAGGGGTCTGCAGGCTCGTCAGCCCCAGCATTTT. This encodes CASTQRGLQARQPQHF.

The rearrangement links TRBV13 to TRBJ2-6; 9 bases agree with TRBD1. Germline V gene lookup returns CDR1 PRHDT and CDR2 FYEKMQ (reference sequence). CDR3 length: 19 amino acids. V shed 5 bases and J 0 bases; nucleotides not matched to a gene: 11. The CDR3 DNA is TGTGCCAGCAGCCGACCATGGGACAGGGAGGGCTCTGGGGCCAACGTCCTGACTTTC. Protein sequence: CASSRPWDREGSGANVLTF. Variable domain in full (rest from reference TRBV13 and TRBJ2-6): AAGVIQSPRHLIKEKRETATLKCYPIPRHDTVYWYQQGPGQDPQFLISFYEKMQSDKGSIPDRFSAQQFSDYHSELNMSSLELGDSALYFCASSRPWDREGSGANVLTFGAGSRLTVL.

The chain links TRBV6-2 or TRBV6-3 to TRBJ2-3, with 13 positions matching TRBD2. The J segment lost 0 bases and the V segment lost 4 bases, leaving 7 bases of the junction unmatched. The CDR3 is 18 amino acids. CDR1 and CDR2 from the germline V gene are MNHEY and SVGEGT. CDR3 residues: CASSWTSGGFPSTDTQYF. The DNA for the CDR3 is TGTGCCAGCAGTTGGACTAGCGGGGGTTTCCCTAGCACAGATACGCAGTATTTT.

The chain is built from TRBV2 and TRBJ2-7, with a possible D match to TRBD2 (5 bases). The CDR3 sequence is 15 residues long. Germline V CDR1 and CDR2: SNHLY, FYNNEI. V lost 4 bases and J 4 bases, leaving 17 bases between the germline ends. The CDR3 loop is CASSVRELPPYEQYF. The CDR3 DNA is TGTGCCAGCAGTGTGAGGGAACTACCTCCTTACGAGCAGTACTTC.

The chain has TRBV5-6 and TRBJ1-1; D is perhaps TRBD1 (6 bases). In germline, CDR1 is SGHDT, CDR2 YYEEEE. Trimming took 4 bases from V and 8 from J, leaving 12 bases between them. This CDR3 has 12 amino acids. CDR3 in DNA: TGTGCCAGCAGCGTGGGACACCGAGAAGCTTTCTTT. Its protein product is CASSVGHREAFF.

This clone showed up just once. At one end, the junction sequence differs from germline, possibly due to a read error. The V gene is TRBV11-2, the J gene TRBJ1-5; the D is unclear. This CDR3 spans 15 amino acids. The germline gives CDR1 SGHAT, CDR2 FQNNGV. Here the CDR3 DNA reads TGTGCCAGCAGCGAGTGGGAGGGTAGCGATCAGCCCCAGCATTTT. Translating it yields CASSEWEGSDQPQHF. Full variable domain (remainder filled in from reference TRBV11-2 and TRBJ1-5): EAGVAQSPRYKIIEKRQSVAFWCNPISGHATLYWYQQILGQGPKLLIQFQNNGVVDDSQLPKDRFSAERLKGVDSTLKIQPAKLEDSAVYLCASSEWEGSDQPQHFGDGTRLSIL.

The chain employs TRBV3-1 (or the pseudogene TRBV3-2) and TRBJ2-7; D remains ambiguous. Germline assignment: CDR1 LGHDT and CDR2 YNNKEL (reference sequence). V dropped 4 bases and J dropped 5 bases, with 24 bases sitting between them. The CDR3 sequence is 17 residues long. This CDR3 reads CASSPETVWASRNEQYF. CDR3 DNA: TGTGCCAGCAGCCCTGAGACGGTATGGGCTTCCCGGAACGAGCAGTACTTC.

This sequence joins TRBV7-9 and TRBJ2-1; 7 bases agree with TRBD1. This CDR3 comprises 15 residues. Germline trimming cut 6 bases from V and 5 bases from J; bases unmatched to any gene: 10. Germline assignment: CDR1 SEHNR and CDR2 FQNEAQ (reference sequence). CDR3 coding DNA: TGTGCCAGCAGTTTGGACAGGCCCATTAACAATGAGCAGTTCTTC. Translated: CASSLDRPINNEQFF.

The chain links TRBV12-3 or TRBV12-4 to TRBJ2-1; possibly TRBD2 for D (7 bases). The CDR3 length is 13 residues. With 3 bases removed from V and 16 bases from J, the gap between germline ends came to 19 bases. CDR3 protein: CASSLGGAGSDFF. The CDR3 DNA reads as TGTGCCAGCAGTTTGGGGGGGGCGGGTAGCGATTTCTTC.

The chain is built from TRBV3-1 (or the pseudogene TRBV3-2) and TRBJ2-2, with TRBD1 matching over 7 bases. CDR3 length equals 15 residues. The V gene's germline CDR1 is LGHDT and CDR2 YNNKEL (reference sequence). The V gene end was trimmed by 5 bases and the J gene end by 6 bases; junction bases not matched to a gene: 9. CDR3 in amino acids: CASSIRDSLAGELFF. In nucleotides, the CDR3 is TGTGCCAGCAGCATTCGGGACAGTCTTGCCGGGGAGCTGTTTTTT.